This TCR beta chain comes out of a study of cytomegalovirus exposure and HLA in healthy donors. Regarding the study as a whole: Most likely, a cluster of highly shared sequence variants arose as a sequencing artifact.

As for this clone: Its antigen is not known.

From germline, CDR1 is SQVTM and CDR2 ANQGSEA. CDR3 length: 12 amino acids. V lost 8 bases to trimming and J lost 8 bases, with 16 bases between them. It was with 60 Vbeta and 13 Jbeta primers that the PCR ran. TCRdb keeps only in-frame clones here, not all; method: immunoSEQ multiplex PCR. Here the sample spans about 120,000 clones, 75% to 80% being singletons. The clonotype originates from a woman aged 30 to 39 in good health and CMV-seronegative. The sequenced sample consisted of PBMCs. The chain recombines TRBV29-1 with TRBJ2-1, with D possibly matching TRBD1 (5 bases). The CDR3, as DNA: TGCAGCTCCCTCGAAGGGGCCCATGAGCAGTTCTTC. This translates into CSSLEGAHEQFF.